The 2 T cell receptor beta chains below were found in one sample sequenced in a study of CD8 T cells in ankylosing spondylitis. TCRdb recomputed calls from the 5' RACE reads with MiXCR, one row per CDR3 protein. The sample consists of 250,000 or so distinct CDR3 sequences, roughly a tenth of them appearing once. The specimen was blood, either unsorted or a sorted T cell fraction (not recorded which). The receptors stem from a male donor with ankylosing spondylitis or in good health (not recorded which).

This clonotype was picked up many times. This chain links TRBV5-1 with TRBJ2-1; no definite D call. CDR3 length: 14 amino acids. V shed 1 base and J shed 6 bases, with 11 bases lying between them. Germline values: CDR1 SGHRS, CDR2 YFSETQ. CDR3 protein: CASSLISITNEQFF. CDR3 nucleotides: TGCGCCAGCAGCTTGATTAGTATTACCAATGAGCAGTTCTTC.

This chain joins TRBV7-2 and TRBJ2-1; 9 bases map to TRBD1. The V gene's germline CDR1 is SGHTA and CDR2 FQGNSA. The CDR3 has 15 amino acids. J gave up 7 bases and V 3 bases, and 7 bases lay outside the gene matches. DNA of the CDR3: TGTGCCAGCAGCTTTCGGACAGGGGCGGAAAATGAGCAGTTCTTC. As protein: CASSFRTGAENEQFF.